This TCR beta chain was documented in a study of blood T cell repertoires in COVID-19. Overall study: The United States, Italy and Spain provided the acute and convalescent COVID-19 samples.

Trimming took 2 bases from V and 6 from J, leaving 13 bases between them. This CDR3 has 14 amino acids. The germline V gene encodes CDR1 SGHVS and CDR2 FNYEAQ. TCRdb's copy holds only in-frame clones and misses some; the assay was immunoSEQ multiplex PCR. The sample yields about 670,000 clones, around 90% seen once. The chain carries TRBV7-6 and TRBJ1-1, with a possible D match to TRBD1 (5 bases). Input material: peripheral blood. The sequence came from a woman aged 18-29 years with acute or convalescent COVID-19. The CDR3 protein is CASSLKGKCAEAFF. CDR3 in DNA: TGTGCCAGCAGCTTAAAGGGGAAGTGCGCTGAAGCTTTCTTT.